These 11 T cell receptor beta chains were sequenced from one sample in a study of cytomegalovirus exposure and HLA in healthy donors. Both 60 Vbeta primers and 13 Jbeta primers went into the PCR. Measured with immunoSEQ multiplex PCR; TCRdb has only the in-frame clones, and not every one. The sample has fewer than 150,000 clones; around 77% are singletons. Specimen: PBMCs. These receptors came from a man between 45 and 60 years old in good health and CMV-seronegative.

This clone was observed a few times. V usage is TRBV18 and J usage is TRBJ1-4; D is ambiguous. Per germline, CDR1 KGHSH and CDR2 LQKENI. V lost 3 bases and J lost 0, with 14 bases in between. This CDR3 is 17 amino acids long. In DNA form, the CDR3 reads TGTGCCAGCTCACCCCAGGCGTTGAGTTCAACTAATGAAAAACTGTTTTTT. Residues: CASSPQALSSTNEKLFF.

The chain has TRBV7-9 and TRBJ2-1; 7 bases line up with TRBD2. This CDR3 has 15 residues. The germline V gene encodes CDR1 SEHNR and CDR2 FQNEAQ (reference sequence). With V trimmed by 3 bases and J by 2 bases, 4 bases remained unmatched. The CDR3 loop is CASSFRSGTYNEQFF. In nucleotides, the CDR3 is TGTGCCAGCAGCTTCCGGAGCGGGACCTACAATGAGCAGTTCTTC. The full variable domain, with the rest looked up from reference TRBV7-9 and TRBJ2-1, is DTGVSQNPRHKITKRGQNVTFRCDPISEHNRLYWYRQTLGQGPEFLTYFQNEAQLEKSRLLSDRFSAERPKGSFSTLEIQRTEQGDSAMYLCASSFRSGTYNEQFFGPGTRLTVL.

This clone has just a few counts. The chain links TRBV7-8 to TRBJ2-2; 8 nucleotides match TRBD1. Germline values: CDR1 SGHVS, CDR2 FQNEAQ. After removal of 5 bases from V and 5 bases from J, the junction contained 7 bases not matched to a gene. The CDR3 sequence is 15 residues long. The CDR3 DNA is TGTGCCAGCAGCCTTCGACAGGGGCGAACCGGGGAGCTGTTTTTT. Amino acids: CASSLRQGRTGELFF.

The chain is built from TRBV2 and TRBJ1-3; perhaps TRBD1 as D (5 bases). Germline V gene sequence: CDR1 SNHLY, CDR2 FYNNEI. CDR3 length: 16 residues. Trimming stripped 5 bases from V and 4 bases from J, with 18 bases between. CDR3 loop: CASSRQWGEDGNTIYF. The CDR3 bases are TGTGCCAGCAGTCGACAGTGGGGCGAAGACGGAAACACCATATATTTT.

A note on this clone: One end of the junction is discordant with germline, which a read error may explain. CDR3: CASSPKVDTGELFF. The CDR3 DNA reads as TGTGCTAGCAGCCCTAAAGTCGACACCGGGGAGCTGTTTTTT. This rearrangement joins TRBV7-7 to TRBJ2-2; no reliable D call. The germline gives CDR1 SSHAT, CDR2 FNYEAQ (reference sequence). The CDR3 has 14 residues.

CDR3 bases: TGTGCCAGCAGTCCCTTAGCGGTCAGCTCCTACAATGAGCAGTTCTTC. Translated, it gives CASSPLAVSSYNEQFF. The chain is built from TRBV2 and TRBJ2-1, with a tentative D call TRBD2 (6 bases). The CDR3 is 16 residues long. The V end lost 5 bases, the J end lost 0 bases, and 14 bases lay between the germline ends. CDR1 is SNHLY, CDR2 FYNNEI, per germline.

The gene calls are TRBV6-5 and TRBJ1-2, with D possibly being TRBD1 (5 bases). V lost 7 bases, J lost 3 bases, and 18 bases lay in between. The germline gives CDR1 MNHEY, CDR2 SVGAGI. This CDR3 contains 15 residues. CDR3 sequence (DNA): TGTGCCAGCACCTCCGGGGGGGGTACCTACTATGGCTACACCTTC. Protein sequence: CASTSGGGTYYGYTF.

The V gene is TRBV7-9, the J gene TRBJ2-1, with 7 nucleotides matching TRBD2. CDR3 length: 14 amino acids. Per germline, CDR1 SEHNR and CDR2 FQNEAQ (reference sequence). V gave up 5 bases and J gave up 6 bases; unmatched junction bases: 7. CDR3 in amino acids: CASSPGREINEQFF. The CDR3 region has the DNA TGTGCCAGCAGCCCTGGGCGGGAGATCAATGAGCAGTTCTTC.

This clone was counted once. The CDR3 region has the DNA TGTGCCAGCAGTAAGACAGCCTCTGGAAACACCATATATTTT. This sequence encodes CASSKTASGNTIYF. The rearrangement links TRBV28 to TRBJ1-3; D is perhaps TRBD1 (5 bases). CDR3 length: 14 residues. Trimming cost V 5 bases and J 0 bases, with 8 bases left between them. Germline CDR1 and CDR2: MDHEN and SYDVKM. The variable domain in full, completed from reference TRBV28 and TRBJ1-3, reads DVKVTQSSRYLVKRTGEKVFLECVQDMDHENMFWYRQDPGLGLRLIYFSYDVKMKEKGDIPEGYSVSREKKERFSLILESASTNQTSMYLCASSKTASGNTIYFGEGSWLTVV.

The chain couples TRBV5-1 to TRBJ2-5, with 10 bases that match TRBD1. In germline, CDR1 is SGHRS, CDR2 YFSETQ. The J segment lost 4 bases and the V segment lost 4 bases, leaving 4 bases of the junction unmatched. The CDR3 sequence is 14 residues long. The CDR3, as DNA: TGCGCCAGCAGCCCGGGACAGGGGATAGAGACCCAGTACTTC. Translated: CASSPGQGIETQYF.

The chain has TRBV2 and TRBJ2-3; the D gene is possibly TRBD2 (6 bases). This CDR3 region has 12 residues. V lost 8 bases to trimming and J lost 0 bases, with 6 bases between them. Germline values: CDR1 SNHLY, CDR2 FYNNEI. In nucleotides, the CDR3 is TGTGCCAGCGGGGGGAGCACAGATACGCAGTATTTT. Its translation: CASGGSTDTQYF.